This T cell receptor beta chain was recovered during a study of identical twins. Using its own MiXCR run on the 5' RACE reads, TCRdb lists one record per CDR3 protein. The sample has some 190,000 distinct CDR3 sequences, roughly 15% seen once. The CDR3 consists of 19 residues. Trimming cost V 4 bases and J 2 bases; bases outside gene matches: 8. Germline lookup yields CDR1 SGHAT and CDR2 FQNNGV. Worth noting for this clonotype: What it binds is unknown.

Study-level findings and limits: Insertions were reduced in abundant cord blood beta clonotypes but not in memory repertoires.

These data are also associated with another study on T cells expressing NK-cell markers.

The genes are TRBV11-2 and TRBJ2-1; 16 nucleotides agree with TRBD2. The receptor was derived from a woman in her late teens or twenties in good health. The sample was CD8+ T cells sorted from blood. CDR3 DNA sequence: TGTGCCAGCAGCTCAGGGACTAGCGGGAGGGCTAGCACCTACAATGAGCAGTTCTTC. This gives the protein CASSSGTSGRASTYNEQFF.